This note documents a single T cell receptor (beta chain) sequence. Its antigen is not yet known. No much larger clone is present one base from it, and per-base qualities are unavailable. The data stem from a study of response to subunit inactivated influenza vaccine (dated by TCRdb to the late 2010s). Background on the whole study: Deep quantitative T cell receptor repertoire profiling was used in the study to track responses to a trivalent subunit inactivated influenza vaccine.

The germline V gene supplies CDR1 SGHRS and CDR2 YFSETQ. The CDR3 sequence holds 16 residues, the cysteine and phenylalanine included. The read is trimmed to its CDR3 DNA, 48 bases read in frame from base 1. The V end loses 4 bases and the J end loses 2 bases, and a stretch of 18 bases separates them. Library preparation was by RT-PCR. The reads were generated on an Illumina HiSeq 2500. TCRdb reanalyzed the raw reads on its own, using fastp at Q25 for trimming and MiXCR for clone calling, and kept in-frame beta chains. Each entry is one CDR3 protein sequence, shown with its most common DNA and genes. In this sample the table shows 610,000 or so distinct CDR3 sequences, 14% of which occur a single time. 8.5% to 14% of the sample belongs to the ten largest clones. Beyond this particular receptor, the publication reports: According to the authors, only a limited number of new T cells may be recruited by each seasonal influenza vaccination.

The chain is encoded by TRBV5-1 joined to TRBJ2-5; the D segment might be TRBD1 or TRBD2, since each matches 5 bases. The material sequenced was PBMCs from blood, taken 11 to 12 days after vaccination. The receptor's source is a man in his fifties who received an inactivated influenza vaccine. Donor details come from another sample of the same person, matched by shared clones. CDR3 sequence: CASSPGTSSVQETQYF. The base sequence is TGCGCCAGCAGCCCCGGGACCTCGTCGGTACAAGAGACCCAGTACTTC. The entire variable domain, with the stretches around the CDR3 drawn from the reference TRBV5-1 and TRBJ2-5 proteins, is KAGVTQTPRYLIKTRGQQVTLSCSPISGHRSVSWYQQTPGQGLQFLFEYFSETQRNKGNFPGRFSGRQFSNSRSEMNVSTLELGDSALYLCASSPGTSSVQETQYFGPGTRLLVL.